The 5 T cell receptor beta chains in this list originate from one sample, sequenced in a study of blood T cell repertoires in COVID-19. The repertoire was sequenced with immunoSEQ multiplex PCR; TCRdb's copy has only in-frame clones and lacks some. The table has some 350,000 clones, 88% seen once. The sequencing sample was made of PBMCs or T cells enriched from blood (not recorded which). The receptors shown here come from a man aged 30 to 39 who had recovered from COVID-19.

The rearrangement uses TRBV19 and TRBJ1-2; 11 bases align to TRBD1. The CDR3 spans 13 residues. J was trimmed by 8 bases and V by 7 bases; bases with no gene match: 6. From germline, CDR1 is LNHDA and CDR2 SQIVND (reference sequence). In nucleotides, the CDR3 is TGTGCCAGTAAGGCGGGACAGGGGGGCGGCTACACCTTC. This codes for CASKAGQGGGYTF.

The chain couples TRBV9 to TRBJ2-3, with 12 bases identical to TRBD2. Germline values: CDR1 SGDLS, CDR2 YYNGEE. The CDR3 extends over 19 amino acids. The trim removed 0 bases at V and 8 bases at J, leaving 16 bases unmatched. Here the CDR3 DNA reads TGTGCCAGCAGCGTAGGAGTGGCTAGCGGGGGGGGTTCCACAATTACGCAGTATTTT. Its translation: CASSVGVASGGGSTITQYF.

Note on this clone: Other DNA variants within this sample encode the same CDR3. This chain uses TRBV11-2 with TRBJ2-7, with D maybe TRBD1 (6 bases). Germline V gene lookup returns CDR1 SGHAT and CDR2 FQNNGV. The CDR3 is 13 residues long. V lost 4 bases and J lost 2, with 9 bases in between. Here the CDR3 reads CASSWGQTYEQYF. CDR3 nucleotides: TGTGCCAGCAGCTGGGGACAAACCTACGAGCAGTACTTC. Full variable domain (outside the CDR3, taken from reference TRBV11-2 and TRBJ2-7): EAGVAQSPRYKIIEKRQSVAFWCNPISGHATLYWYQQILGQGPKLLIQFQNNGVVDDSQLPKDRFSAERLKGVDSTLKIQPAKLEDSAVYLCASSWGQTYEQYFGPGTRLTVT.

This chain connects TRBV7-3 to TRBJ2-1; 11 positions agree with TRBD2. J lost 4 bases, V lost 5 bases, and 4 bases had no gene match. Germline V gives CDR1 SGHTA, CDR2 FQGTGA. The CDR3 contains 15 residues. In nucleotides, the CDR3 is TGTGCCAGCAGCCCGGGACTAGCGGAGTACAATGAGCAGTTCTTC. Amino acid sequence: CASSPGLAEYNEQFF.

This clone appeared once. The J gene is TRBJ2-3, the V gene TRBV5-1, with 10 bases lining up with TRBD1. CDR1 and CDR2 (germline): SGHRS, YFSETQ. The CDR3 spans 16 residues. Trimming removed 5 bases from V and 4 bases from J; junction bases left unmatched: 10. The CDR3: CASSYSGQGVADTQYF. In DNA form, the CDR3 reads TGCGCCAGCAGTTACTCAGGACAGGGGGTCGCAGATACGCAGTATTTT. The whole variable domain, remainder taken from reference TRBV5-1 and TRBJ2-3, is KAGVTQTPRYLIKTRGQQVTLSCSPISGHRSVSWYQQTPGQGLQFLFEYFSETQRNKGNFPGRFSGRQFSNSRSEMNVSTLELGDSALYLCASSYSGQGVADTQYFGPGTRLTVL.